This T cell receptor (beta chain) was profiled in a study of blood T cell repertoires in COVID-19. Study in general: Samples came from the United States, Italy and Spain, spanning acute and convalescent COVID-19. From T cells, B-cell-depleted T cells, or PBMCs came the material, which was cDNA or gDNA.

Original methodology: Estimated nucleated cell counts came from reference gene primer amplification. Clones were sequenced by immunoSEQ multiplex PCR, and TCRdb holds only the in-frame ones, with some missing. V and J calls and clone size are given by that table; D and trimming were obtained from the DNA. The sample carries roughly 100,000 clones, approximately 90% recorded once. The germline CDR1 and CDR2 sequences are SGHVS and FNYEAQ. CDR3 length: 17 residues. V gave up 1 base and J gave up 4 bases; unmatched junction bases: 6. The chain has TRBV7-6 and TRBJ2-3; TRBD2 agrees at 12 bases. Sequenced sample: peripheral blood. The TCR sequence derives from a middle-aged man in a cohort sampled during active COVID-19. The CDR3, as DNA: TGTGCCAGCAGCTTAGTTGCTAGCGGGGGGGCATCAGATACGCAGTATTTT. Protein sequence: CASSLVASGGASDTQYF.